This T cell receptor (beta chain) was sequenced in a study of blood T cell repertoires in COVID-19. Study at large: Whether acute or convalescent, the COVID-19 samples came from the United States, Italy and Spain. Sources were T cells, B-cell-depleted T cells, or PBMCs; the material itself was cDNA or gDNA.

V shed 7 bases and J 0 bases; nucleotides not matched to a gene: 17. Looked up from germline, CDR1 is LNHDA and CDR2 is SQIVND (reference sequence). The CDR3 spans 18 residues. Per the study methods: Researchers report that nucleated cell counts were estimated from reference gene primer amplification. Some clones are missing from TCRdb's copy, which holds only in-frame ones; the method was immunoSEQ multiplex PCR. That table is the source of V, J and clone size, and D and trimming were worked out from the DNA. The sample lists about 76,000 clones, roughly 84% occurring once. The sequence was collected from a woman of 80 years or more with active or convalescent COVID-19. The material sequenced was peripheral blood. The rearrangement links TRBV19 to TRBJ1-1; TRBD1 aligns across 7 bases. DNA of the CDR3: TGTGCCAGTACGACCACAGGGGTACGCTCCACCATGAACACTGAAGCTTTCTTT. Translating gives CASTTTGVRSTMNTEAFF.